The 20 T cell receptor beta chains in this list originate from one sample, sequenced in a study of T cells in localized non-small cell lung cancer. This table comes from immunoSEQ multiplex PCR, and its TCRdb copy is limited to in-frame clones, with some not included. The table shows 2,500 to 3,000 clones, with 30% to 35% occurring only once. The sample consisted of lung tumor tissue, taken before any cancer treatment. These receptors came from a female donor aged 60 or older with stage II squamous cell lung carcinoma.

This clone was counted between two and nine times. The rearrangement links TRBV10-3 to TRBJ2-2, with TRBD2 matching over 16 bases. Germline V lookup: CDR1 ENHRY, CDR2 SYGVKD. This CDR3 region has 20 residues. J was trimmed by 1 base and V by 4 bases; bases with no gene match: 9. Written as DNA, the CDR3 is TGTGCCATCAGTGCGCTGGGAGGGACTAGCGGGAGGGTGAACACCGGGGAGCTGTTTTTT. This codes for CAISALGGTSGRVNTGELFF.

This sequence joins TRBV6-8 and TRBJ1-1; D remains ambiguous. Germline lookup yields CDR1 MNHGY and CDR2 SAAAGT. The CDR3 totals 14 residues. The V gene lost 5 bases and the J gene lost 0 bases, with 10 bases spanning the gap. The CDR3 nucleotides read TGTGCCAGCAGTGGCTACGGGGTGAACACTGAAGCTTTCTTT. It encodes CASSGYGVNTEAFF.

This clone has only a few counts. V and J are TRBV28 and TRBJ2-1, with D possibly being TRBD1 (5 bases). V lost 3 bases and J lost 7, with 10 bases in between. Germline values: CDR1 MDHEN, CDR2 SYDVKM. This CDR3 has 13 residues. Here the CDR3 DNA reads TGTGCCAGCAGTTTTCAGACAGCGAATGAGCAGTTCTTC. Translated: CASSFQTANEQFF. The full variable domain, completed using reference TRBV28 and TRBJ2-1, is DVKVTQSSRYLVKRTGEKVFLECVQDMDHENMFWYRQDPGLGLRLIYFSYDVKMKEKGDIPEGYSVSREKKERFSLILESASTNQTSMYLCASSFQTANEQFFGPGTRLTVL.

This clone appeared a few times. The chain links TRBV18 to TRBJ2-3; tentative D call: TRBD1 (5 bases). The CDR3 loop spans 16 amino acids. In germline, CDR1 is KGHSH, CDR2 LQKENI. V was shortened by 3 bases and J by 1 base, with 14 bases between the two germline ends. The DNA for the CDR3 is TGTGCCAGCTCACCCGGACACACCAGCGGCACAGATACGCAGTATTTT. The encoded protein is CASSPGHTSGTDTQYF.

This clone was counted between two and nine times. The chain links TRBV9 to TRBJ2-5, with no clear D. V was cut by 5 bases and J by 2 bases, with 13 bases left in between. The CDR3 covers 14 residues. The germline V gene encodes CDR1 SGDLS and CDR2 YYNGEE. The CDR3 loop reads CASSPPVGQETQYF. Here the CDR3 DNA reads TGTGCCAGCAGTCCCCCGGTGGGTCAAGAGACCCAGTACTTC.

This clone is categorized as medium-sized (0.01 to 0.1%). V is TRBV6-1 and J is TRBJ2-7; 8 positions agree with TRBD1. J lost 2 bases, V lost 0 bases, and 6 bases had no gene match. Germline V gene sequence: CDR1 MNHNS, CDR2 SASEGT. This CDR3 contains 16 residues. In nucleotides, the CDR3 is TGTGCCAGCAGTGAAGCGACGGGACAGGTTACCTACGAGCAGTACTTC. This translates into CASSEATGQVTYEQYF.

In its sample, this clone was seen once. The rearrangement uses TRBV19 and TRBJ2-1; D gene ambiguous. Germline CDR1 is LNHDA and CDR2 is SQIVND (reference sequence). Trimming took off 6 bases at V and 6 bases at J, with 9 bases between the two ends. This CDR3 is 12 amino acids long. CDR3 in DNA: TGTGCCAGTAGCCGACAAAGCAATGAGCAGTTCTTC. Its translation is CASSRQSNEQFF.

This rearrangement joins TRBV30 to TRBJ2-3, with 8 bases that match TRBD2. Germline-derived CDR1 and CDR2 are GTSNPN and SVGIG (reference sequence). The CDR3 runs 14 residues. The J segment lost 7 bases and the V segment lost 4 bases, leaving 10 bases of the junction unmatched. For the CDR3, the DNA is TGTGCCTGGAATCAGGACGGGGGGGCAAATACGCAGTATTTT. Translating gives CAWNQDGGANTQYF.

The chain links TRBV18 to TRBJ1-5; TRBD1 agrees at 7 bases. Germline CDR1 KGHSH, CDR2 LQKENI. The CDR3 runs to 15 residues. V gave up 0 bases and J gave up 4 bases; unmatched junction bases: 3. The CDR3 DNA reads as TGTGCCAGCTCACCACCATACAGGGGTAATCAGCCCCAGCATTTT. Residues: CASSPPYRGNQPQHF.

This clone is large within its sample. This chain connects TRBV29-1 to TRBJ1-1; 7 bases agree with TRBD1. CDR1 is SQVTM, CDR2 ANQGSEA, per germline. This CDR3 has 14 residues. The trim removed 7 bases at V and 3 bases at J, leaving 11 bases unmatched. This chain's CDR3 is CSATTGLAYTEAFF. The CDR3 DNA reads TGCAGCGCAACGACAGGGTTGGCATACACTGAAGCTTTCTTT.

This chain uses TRBV10-3 with TRBJ2-1, with TRBD1 matching over 9 bases. V was clipped by 0 bases and J by 9 bases; unmatched bases: 6. The CDR3 sequence is 15 residues long. CDR1 is ENHRY and CDR2 is SYGVKD in the germline V gene. The CDR3 is CAISESTGGVGEQFF. The CDR3 region has the DNA TGTGCCATCAGTGAGTCGACAGGGGGAGTTGGTGAGCAGTTCTTC.

By its share, this clone is medium-sized (0.01 to 0.1%). This chain connects TRBV6-8 to TRBJ1-5; 7 bases are a match to TRBD1. V trimming: 6 bases; J trimming: 2 bases; junction bases outside the gene matches: 1. The CDR3 is 13 amino acids. Looked up from germline, CDR1 is MNHGY and CDR2 is SAAAGT. CDR3 sequence reads: CASRGQGNQPQHF. CDR3 DNA: TGTGCCAGCAGAGGACAGGGCAATCAGCCCCAGCATTTT.

This clone is large within its sample. The CDR3 DNA reads TGTGCCAGCAGACGACCTTGGGATGAAAAACTGTTTTTT. The encoded protein is CASRRPWDEKLFF. The chain recombines TRBV7-2 with TRBJ1-4; D call uncertain. CDR3 length: 13 amino acids. CDR1 is SGHTA, CDR2 FQGNSA, per germline. Trimming shortened V by 6 bases and J by 6 bases, and 11 bases separated the two germline ends.

The chain joins TRBV6-8 to TRBJ2-2, with D tentatively TRBD2 (6 bases). CDR1 is MNHGY and CDR2 is SAAAGT in the germline V gene. V was pared by 8 bases and J by 0 bases, with 7 bases between. The CDR3 covers 13 residues. In nucleotides, the CDR3 is TGTGCCAGCGGGACTTCGAACACCGGGGAGCTGTTTTTT. It yields the protein CASGTSNTGELFF.

This clone was observed a few times. This sequence joins TRBV6-8 and TRBJ1-1; 8 bases align to TRBD1. The CDR3 sequence is 15 residues long. CDR1 is MNHGY, CDR2 SAAAGT, per germline. The V and J ends lost 0 bases and 0 bases, in that order; junction bases with no gene match: 0. Here the CDR3 DNA reads TGTGCCAGCAGTTACTCGACAGGGGTGAACACTGAAGCTTTCTTT. Translating gives CASSYSTGVNTEAFF.

This clone came up a few times. This chain links TRBV28 with TRBJ2-7, with 10 bases that match TRBD1. The germline CDR1 and CDR2 sequences are MDHEN and SYDVKM. The CDR3 covers 14 residues. V shed 2 bases, J shed 6 bases, and the junction held 4 bases outside the gene matches. The CDR3 region has the DNA TGTGCCAGCAGTTTAATGACAGGGGGCGCCGAGCAGTACTTC. Amino acid sequence: CASSLMTGGAEQYF. The full variable domain, in which reference TRBV28 and TRBJ2-7 provide the parts outside the CDR3, is DVKVTQSSRYLVKRTGEKVFLECVQDMDHENMFWYRQDPGLGLRLIYFSYDVKMKEKGDIPEGYSVSREKKERFSLILESASTNQTSMYLCASSLMTGGAEQYFGPGTRLTVT.

V gene TRBV5-1 combines with J gene TRBJ1-3, with 10 bases matching TRBD1. There are 18 residues in the CDR3. Germline CDR1 and CDR2: SGHRS and YFSETQ. V trimming: 3 bases; J trimming: 2 bases; junction bases outside the gene matches: 11. The CDR3 reads CASSYETGGRRAGNTIYF. The CDR3 DNA follows: TGCGCCAGCAGCTATGAGACAGGGGGCAGGAGGGCTGGAAACACCATATATTTT.

The chain recombines TRBV11-3 with TRBJ2-2; D assignment may be TRBD1 or TRBD2 (5 bases each). Germline V gives CDR1 SGHNT, CDR2 YENEEA. V lost 5 bases to trimming and J lost 4 bases, with 20 bases between them. CDR3 length: 17 amino acids. The CDR3 DNA sequence: TGTGCCAGCAGCCCCAGTTCGGGACCGGGTGGCACCGGGGAGCTGTTTTTT. It specifies CASSPSSGPGGTGELFF. Full variable domain (remainder filled in from reference TRBV11-3 and TRBJ2-2): EAGVVQSPRYKIIEKKQPVAFWCNPISGHNTLYWYLQNLGQGPELLIRYENEEAVDDSQLPKDRFSAERLKGVDSTLKIQPAELGDSAVYLCASSPSSGPGGTGELFFGEGSRLTVL.

V is TRBV18 and J is TRBJ2-6; 11 nucleotides match TRBD1. The CDR3 extends over 23 amino acids. CDR1 is KGHSH, CDR2 LQKENI, per germline. After removal of 3 bases from V and 2 bases from J, the junction contained 21 bases not matched to a gene. The CDR3 region has the DNA TGTGCCAGCTCACCGAGATCGGGACAGGGGGGCTATTACCTCTTACCTGGGGCCAACGTCCTGACTTTC. This sequence encodes CASSPRSGQGGYYLLPGANVLTF.

This rearrangement joins TRBV29-1 to TRBJ2-5; maybe TRBD2 (5 bases). This CDR3 comprises 13 residues. Germline CDR1 is SQVTM and CDR2 is ANQGSEA. V lost 1 base, J lost 8 bases, and 14 bases lay in between. The CDR3 bases are TGCAGCGTTGAAGGGGCGCTCCGGGGTACCCAGTACTTC. Its translation is CSVEGALRGTQYF. Looking up the rest from reference TRBV29-1 and TRBJ2-5 gives the full variable domain: SAVISQKPSRDICQRGTSLTIQCQVDSQVTMMFWYRQQPGQSLTLIATANQGSEATYESGFVIDKFPISRPNLTFSTLTVSNMSPEDSSIYLCSVEGALRGTQYFGPGTRLLVL.